This entry lists 24 T cell receptor beta chains sequenced from one sample in a study of molecular identifiers for immune sequencing clone quantification. TCRdb reanalysed the PCR reads using MiXCR and keeps one entry per CDR3 protein. The sample carries under 600,000 distinct CDR3 sequences, less than 30% recorded once. Material for sequencing was naive CD8+ T cells from blood, with Jurkat cell RNA spiked in. The subset denotes: FACS-sorted CD8+CD4-CCR7+CD45RA+ naive T cells. These receptors originate from a human donor in good health. Some libraries in this study had Jurkat cell RNA spiked in.

The rearrangement joins TRBV10-3 to TRBJ2-3; D call uncertain. CDR1 and CDR2 from the germline V gene are ENHRY and SYGVKD. This CDR3 region has 15 residues. Trimming cost V 3 bases and J 6 bases, with 16 bases left between them. The CDR3 DNA sequence: TGTGCCATCAGTGATCATGGGGTGGTAGTCGATACGCAGTATTTT. Its translation: CAISDHGVVVDTQYF.

In this sample, this clonotype turned up a few times. A read error may account for a junction end that differs from germline. The CDR3 DNA reads as TGTGCTAGCAGCGACTTACAGGGCGGCGAGCAGTACTTC. Translated, it gives CASSDLQGGEQYF. The gene calls are TRBV7-7 and TRBJ2-7, with D perhaps matching TRBD1 (6 bases). Per the germline V gene, CDR1 is SSHAT and CDR2 is FNYEAQ (reference sequence). This CDR3 has 13 residues.

This clonotype was found a few times. This rearrangement joins TRBV20-1 to TRBJ2-5; 12 nucleotides agree with TRBD2. Trimming at V came to 2 bases and at J to 2 bases, leaving 6 bases not matched to a gene. The CDR3 consists of 16 residues. The V gene's germline CDR1 is DFQATT and CDR2 SNEGSKA (reference sequence). The CDR3 sequence is CSARPRTSGIQETQYF. DNA of the CDR3: TGCAGTGCTAGACCCCGGACTAGCGGGATTCAAGAGACCCAGTACTTC.

In regard to this clonotype: This may stem from a read error, because a much larger clone lies one nucleotide away. The chain joins TRBV7-6 to TRBJ2-5, with 9 bases aligning to TRBD1. The germline V gene has CDR1 SGHVS and CDR2 FNYEAQ. The CDR3 extends over 16 amino acids. In DNA, the CDR3 is TGTGCCAGCAGCCTGAATTGGGGACAGGGTAAAGAGCCCCAGTACTTC. This translates into CASSLNWGQGKEPQYF.

This clonotype was detected only a few times. The J gene is TRBJ2-7, the V gene TRBV28; 9 nucleotides align to TRBD1. The length of the CDR3 is 15 residues. Germline trimming cut 6 bases from V and 0 bases from J; bases unmatched to any gene: 6. Per germline, CDR1 MDHEN and CDR2 SYDVKM. DNA of the CDR3: TGTGCCAGCAGATTCGGACAGGGGAGCTCCTACGAGCAGTACTTC. Its translation is CASRFGQGSSYEQYF. Complete variable domain (other parts from reference TRBV28 and TRBJ2-7): DVKVTQSSRYLVKRTGEKVFLECVQDMDHENMFWYRQDPGLGLRLIYFSYDVKMKEKGDIPEGYSVSREKKERFSLILESASTNQTSMYLCASRFGQGSSYEQYFGPGTRLTVT.

In regard to this clonotype: At one of its ends the junction is not consistent with the germline gene, which may arise from a read error. The gene calls are TRBV4-1 and TRBJ2-7, with a tentative D call TRBD2 (5 bases). This CDR3 has 15 amino acids. Germline V gene data show CDR1 as MGHRA and CDR2 as YSYEKL. As DNA, the CDR3 is TGCGCCAGCAGCCAAGAGGATACCCGGGGTTACGCGCAGTACTTC. This gives the protein CASSQEDTRGYAQYF.

This clonotype showed up many times. CDR3 amino acids: CSVKAAVETQYF. In DNA, the CDR3 is TGCAGCGTTAAAGCCGCAGTCGAGACCCAGTACTTC. V is TRBV29-1 and J is TRBJ2-5; D not resolved. V lost 5 bases to trimming and J lost 5 bases, with 12 bases between them. CDR3 length equals 12 residues. Germline V gene data show CDR1 as SQVTM and CDR2 as ANQGSEA.

The rearrangement joins TRBV20-1 to TRBJ2-3; 14 nucleotides match TRBD2. Unmatched junction bases numbered 10, after V lost 6 bases and J lost 2 bases. Germline-derived CDR1 and CDR2 are DFQATT and SNEGSKA (reference sequence). The CDR3 is made up of 17 amino acids. CDR3 bases: TGCAGTGCGGAGAAGGGACTAGCGGGAGTATACACAGATACGCAGTATTTT. Amino acids: CSAEKGLAGVYTDTQYF.

This clonotype occurred a few times. The chain couples TRBV4-2 to TRBJ2-1; D is unclear. The ends were cut back, 0 bases at V and 2 bases at J, with 11 bases in the middle. CDR3 size: 16 residues. Germline V gene data show CDR1 as LGHNA and CDR2 as YNFKEQ. The CDR3 here is CASSQDPANPYNEQFF. For the CDR3, the DNA is TGTGCCAGCAGCCAAGACCCAGCTAACCCCTACAATGAGCAGTTCTTC.

This clonotype appeared a few times. V and J are TRBV7-9 and TRBJ1-2; weak D call: TRBD1 (5 bases). Per germline, CDR1 SEHNR and CDR2 FQNEAQ (reference sequence). V shed 1 base and J shed 0 bases, with 15 bases lying between them. The CDR3 runs to 17 residues. CDR3 DNA: TGTGCCAGCAGCTTAGAGGGACCAAGCCCCCCTAACTATGGCTACACCTTC. This sequence encodes CASSLEGPSPPNYGYTF.

On this clonotype itself: A read error is possible here, since a much larger clone lies one base away. The chain uses TRBV30 and TRBJ2-3; D is uncertain. Germline V gene lookup returns CDR1 GTSNPN and CDR2 SVGIG (reference sequence). Trimming removed 4 bases at V and 2 bases at J, with 10 bases between. The CDR3 totals 13 residues. DNA of the CDR3: TGTGCCTGGAATGTAGTAGTCACAGATACGCAGTATTTT. Residues: CAWNVVVTDTQYF.

The table lists this clonotype with a few counts. The chain employs TRBV13 and TRBJ1-1; tentative D call: TRBD1 (5 bases). The CDR3 has 13 residues. The V gene lost 1 base and the J gene lost 7 bases, with 10 bases spanning the gap. CDR1 is PRHDT, CDR2 FYEKMQ, per germline (reference sequence). DNA of the CDR3: TGTGCCAGCAGCTTAGATGGGGGGGATGAAGCTTTCTTT. Translated: CASSLDGGDEAFF.

This sequence joins TRBV2 and TRBJ2-7, with D tentatively TRBD1 or TRBD2 (5 bases each). The length of the CDR3 is 15 residues. The germline gives CDR1 SNHLY, CDR2 FYNNEI. V lost 0 bases and J 2 bases, leaving 11 bases between the germline ends. CDR3 protein: CASSEAGDLTYEQYF. The CDR3 DNA reads TGTGCCAGCAGTGAAGCAGGGGACCTAACCTACGAGCAGTACTTC.

Note on this clonotype: This could be a read error, since a much larger clone is one nucleotide away. This chain uses TRBV11-2 with TRBJ2-1; a weak D match, TRBD2 (7 bases). Germline V gives CDR1 SGHAT, CDR2 FQNNGV. This CDR3 region has 16 residues. The CDR3 DNA reads as TGTGCCAGCAGCTTAGCTCCGGGGGGCCTTAGGGGTGAGCGGTTCTTC. This sequence encodes CASSLAPGGLRGERFF.

The CDR3 region has the DNA TGTGCCAGCGGCAATTTAGATCAGCCCCAGCATTTT. It encodes CASGNLDQPQHF. The chain has TRBV12-3 or TRBV12-4 and TRBJ1-5; D is unclear. The CDR3 is 12 amino acids. The ends were cut back, 8 bases at V and 5 bases at J, with 10 bases in the middle.

The chain uses TRBV7-2 and TRBJ2-1; D is undetermined. The CDR3 has 13 residues. V lost 5 bases to trimming and J lost 3 bases, with 8 bases between them. Per the germline V gene, CDR1 is SGHTA and CDR2 is FQGNSA. CDR3 region: CASSEPHYNEQFF. The CDR3, as DNA: TGTGCCAGCAGCGAGCCCCACTACAATGAGCAGTTCTTC.

This clonotype was seen a handful of times. V is TRBV11-2 and J is TRBJ2-7; possible D gene TRBD1, 5 bases. There are 15 residues in the CDR3. V gave up 3 bases and J gave up 1 base, with 13 bases separating them. The germline V gene encodes CDR1 SGHAT and CDR2 FQNNGV. The CDR3 region has the DNA TGTGCCAGCAGCTTGGGGCGTACAGCGTCCTACGAGCAGTACTTC. It translates to CASSLGRTASYEQYF.

CDR3 sequence reads: CASSTPASGGTGDTQYF. CDR3 nucleotide sequence: TGTGCCAGTAGTACACCCGCTAGCGGGGGGACTGGAGATACGCAGTATTTT. The chain joins TRBV19 to TRBJ2-3; the match to TRBD2 covers 11 bases. Germline-derived CDR1 and CDR2 are LNHDA and SQIVND (reference sequence). V shed 4 bases and J 5 bases; nucleotides not matched to a gene: 11. There are 17 residues in the CDR3.

This clonotype was seen more than once but under ten times. V is TRBV19 and J is TRBJ2-2, with a tentative D call TRBD1 (6 bases). Trimming shortened V by 5 bases and J by 3 bases, and 16 bases separated the two germline ends. The CDR3 has 16 residues. Per germline, CDR1 LNHDA and CDR2 SQIVND (reference sequence). The CDR3 region has the DNA TGTGCCAGTAGTGCCCAACCACAGGGCTACACCGGGGAGCTGTTTTTT. The encoded protein is CASSAQPQGYTGELFF.

The CDR3 nucleotides read TGTGCCAGCAGTTACTCTTTCAGCGGGGCTCCCTACGAGCAGTACTTC. Protein: CASSYSFSGAPYEQYF. The genes are TRBV6-2 or TRBV6-3 and TRBJ2-7; TRBD2 aligns across 7 bases. From germline, CDR1 is MNHEY and CDR2 SVGEGT. Losses at the gene ends were 0 bases for V and 2 bases for J; bases not matched to a gene: 7. The CDR3 runs to 16 residues.

Points on this clonotype: Relative to the germline gene, one junction end is altered; a read error may explain this. The J gene is TRBJ2-7, the V gene TRBV6-5; 16 nucleotides line up with TRBD2. CDR3 size: 17 residues. Germline CDR1 is MNHEY and CDR2 is SVGAGI. The CDR3: CTSSYGTSGGAFYEQYF. DNA of the CDR3: TGTACCAGCAGTTACGGGACTAGCGGGGGGGCCTTCTACGAGCAGTACTTC.

About this clonotype: An end of the junction differs from the germline gene, which may be a read error. The V and J genes are TRBV5-1 and TRBJ2-1; TRBD2 agrees at 7 bases. CDR3 length equals 15 residues. Germline V gene sequence: CDR1 SGHRS, CDR2 YFSETQ. For the CDR3, the DNA is TGCGCCGGCAGCATGTGGGAGGGGACCTACAATGAGCAGTTCTTC. Protein: CAGSMWEGTYNEQFF.

This clonotype appeared many times. The genes are TRBV9 and TRBJ1-1; tentatively, D is TRBD1 (6 bases). With 4 bases removed from V and 3 bases from J, the gap between germline ends came to 22 bases. The germline CDR1 and CDR2 sequences are SGDLS and YYNGEE. This CDR3 has 17 residues. Written as DNA, the CDR3 is TGTGCCAGCAGCCCCTTAGGAGCTCAGGGGTCCTACACTGAAGCTTTCTTT. Amino acid sequence: CASSPLGAQGSYTEAFF.

This clonotype was recorded once. A read error may explain this, as a much larger clone is one base away. The chain links TRBV7-6 to TRBJ2-2, with D unclear. From germline, CDR1 is SGHVS and CDR2 FNYEAQ. The CDR3 loop spans 12 amino acids. The CDR3 region has the DNA TGTGCCAGCGGCTTACAGACCGGGGAGCTGTTTTTT. Protein product: CASGLQTGELFF.